This TCR beta chain was sequenced for a study of T cell repertoires in cytomegalovirus infection. Study-level information: Recently identified HLA-C-restricted CMV epitopes and well-studied HLA-B-restricted CMV epitopes were used by the study. It was the public TCR beta signatures that indicated both CMV infection and matching HLA type. Study-wide points: The ex vivo response was dominated by HLA-C-restricted CMV-specific TCR beta clonotypes.

The table lists this clonotype with a count of one. Its antigen is not identified. MiXCR, run by TCRdb on the reads, gives a single entry per CDR3 protein. The top ten hold 15% to 25% of the sample, which has roughly 340,000 distinct CDR3 sequences, almost 30% seen once. The germline V gene has CDR1 SGHDN and CDR2 FVKESK. The CDR3 is 16 amino acids. V dropped 4 bases and J dropped 5 bases, with 15 bases sitting between them. V is TRBV14 and J is TRBJ1-6, with D unclear. The source is a human donor in good health (CMV status not recorded). Some clones in this sample may be carry-over from other donors' samples. The material sequenced was cultured PBMCs, taken from culture after CMV antigen stimulation. CDR3 DNA sequence: TGTGCCAGCAGCCCCCGAGGGATCTTCCATAATTCACCCCTCCACTTT. As protein: CASSPRGIFHNSPLHF.